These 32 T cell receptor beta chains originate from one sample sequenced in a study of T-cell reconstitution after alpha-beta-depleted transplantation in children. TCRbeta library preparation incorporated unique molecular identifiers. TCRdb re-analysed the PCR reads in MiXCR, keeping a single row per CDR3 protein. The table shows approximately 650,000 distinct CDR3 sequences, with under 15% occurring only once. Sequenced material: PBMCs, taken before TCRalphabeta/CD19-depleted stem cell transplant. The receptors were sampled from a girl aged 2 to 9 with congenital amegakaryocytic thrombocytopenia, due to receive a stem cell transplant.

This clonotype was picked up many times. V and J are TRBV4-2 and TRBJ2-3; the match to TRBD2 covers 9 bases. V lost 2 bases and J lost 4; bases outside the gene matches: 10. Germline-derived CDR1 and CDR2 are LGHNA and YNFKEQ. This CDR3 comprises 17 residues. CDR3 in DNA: TGTGCCAGCAGCCAAATAGATGGCGGGAGGGCCGCAGATACGCAGTATTTT. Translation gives CASSQIDGGRAADTQYF.

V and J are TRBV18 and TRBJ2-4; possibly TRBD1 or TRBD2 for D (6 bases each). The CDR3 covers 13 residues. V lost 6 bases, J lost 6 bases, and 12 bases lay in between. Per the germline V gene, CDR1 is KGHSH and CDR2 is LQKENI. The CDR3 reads CASSTGGSNIQYF. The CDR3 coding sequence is TGTGCCAGCTCCACCGGGGGCTCAAACATTCAGTACTTC.

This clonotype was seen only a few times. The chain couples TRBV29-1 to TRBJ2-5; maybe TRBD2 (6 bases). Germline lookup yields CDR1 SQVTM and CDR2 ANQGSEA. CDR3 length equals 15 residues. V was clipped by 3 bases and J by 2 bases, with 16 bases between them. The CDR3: CSVDEEGFSQETQYF. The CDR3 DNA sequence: TGCAGCGTTGACGAGGAGGGCTTCTCTCAAGAGACCCAGTACTTC.

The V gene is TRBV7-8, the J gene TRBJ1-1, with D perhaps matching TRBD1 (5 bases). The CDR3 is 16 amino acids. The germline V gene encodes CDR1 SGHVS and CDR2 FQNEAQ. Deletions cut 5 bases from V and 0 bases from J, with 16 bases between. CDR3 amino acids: CASSRGRGSMNTEAFF. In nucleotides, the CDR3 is TGTGCCAGCAGCCGTGGGAGGGGCTCGATGAACACTGAAGCTTTCTTT.

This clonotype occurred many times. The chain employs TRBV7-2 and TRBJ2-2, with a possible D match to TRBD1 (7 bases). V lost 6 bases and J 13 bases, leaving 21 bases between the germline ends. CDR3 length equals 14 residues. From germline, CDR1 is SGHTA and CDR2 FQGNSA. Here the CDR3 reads CASSFQAGGPSLFF. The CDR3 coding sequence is TGTGCCAGCAGTTTTCAAGCAGGGGGGCCATCGCTGTTTTTT.

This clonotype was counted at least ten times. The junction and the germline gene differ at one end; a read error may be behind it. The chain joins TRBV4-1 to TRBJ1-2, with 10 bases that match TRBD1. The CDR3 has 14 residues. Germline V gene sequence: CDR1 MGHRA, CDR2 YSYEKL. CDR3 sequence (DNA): TGCGCCAGCAGTACGGGGACAGGGGACGCTCGAGATTCCTTC. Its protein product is CASSTGTGDARDSF.

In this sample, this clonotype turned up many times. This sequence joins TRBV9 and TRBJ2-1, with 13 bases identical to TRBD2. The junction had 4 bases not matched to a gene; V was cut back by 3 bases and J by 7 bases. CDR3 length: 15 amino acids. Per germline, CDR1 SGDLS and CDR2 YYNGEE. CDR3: CASSGGLAGVNEQFF. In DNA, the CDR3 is TGTGCCAGCAGCGGCGGACTAGCGGGAGTAAATGAGCAGTTCTTC.

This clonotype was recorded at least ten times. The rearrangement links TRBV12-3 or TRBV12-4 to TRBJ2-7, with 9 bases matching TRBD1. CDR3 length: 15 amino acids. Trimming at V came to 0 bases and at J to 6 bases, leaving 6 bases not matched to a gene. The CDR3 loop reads CASSLASTGGGEQYF. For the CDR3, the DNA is TGTGCCAGCAGTTTAGCTTCGACAGGGGGAGGCGAGCAGTACTTC.

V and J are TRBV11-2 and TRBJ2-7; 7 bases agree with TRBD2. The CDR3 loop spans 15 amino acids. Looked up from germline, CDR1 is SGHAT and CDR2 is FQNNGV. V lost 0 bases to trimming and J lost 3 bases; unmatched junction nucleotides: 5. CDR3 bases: TGTGCCAGCAGCTTAGAGGCGGGGGAAATCTACGAGCAGTACTTC. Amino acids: CASSLEAGEIYEQYF.

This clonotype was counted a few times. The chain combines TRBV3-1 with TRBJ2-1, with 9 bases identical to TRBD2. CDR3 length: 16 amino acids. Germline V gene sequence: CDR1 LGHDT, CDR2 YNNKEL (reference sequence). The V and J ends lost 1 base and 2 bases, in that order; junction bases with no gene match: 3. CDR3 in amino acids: CASSQARLAAYNEQFF. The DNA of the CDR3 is TGTGCCAGCAGCCAAGCCAGACTAGCGGCCTACAATGAGCAGTTCTTC.

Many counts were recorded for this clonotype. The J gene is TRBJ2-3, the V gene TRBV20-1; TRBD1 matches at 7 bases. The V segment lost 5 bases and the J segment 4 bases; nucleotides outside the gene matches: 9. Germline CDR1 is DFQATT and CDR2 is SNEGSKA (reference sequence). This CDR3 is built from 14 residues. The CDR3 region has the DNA TGCAGTGCTGGGTCCGACAGGGAGTCAGATACGCAGTATTTT. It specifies CSAGSDRESDTQYF.

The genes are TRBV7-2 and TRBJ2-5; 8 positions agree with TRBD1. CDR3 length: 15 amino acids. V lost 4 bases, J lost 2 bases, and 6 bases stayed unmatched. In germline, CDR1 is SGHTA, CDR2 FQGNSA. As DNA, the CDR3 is TGTGCCAGCAGCTCAGGGGACAGGCCTCAAGAGACCCAGTACTTC. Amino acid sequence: CASSSGDRPQETQYF.

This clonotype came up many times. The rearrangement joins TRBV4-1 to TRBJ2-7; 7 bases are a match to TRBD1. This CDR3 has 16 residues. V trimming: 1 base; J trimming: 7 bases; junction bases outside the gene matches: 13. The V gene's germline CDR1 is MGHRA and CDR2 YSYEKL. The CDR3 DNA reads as TGCGCCAGCAGCCAAGTGTTTGGGACAGCTTTACGAGAGCAGTACTTC. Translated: CASSQVFGTALREQYF.

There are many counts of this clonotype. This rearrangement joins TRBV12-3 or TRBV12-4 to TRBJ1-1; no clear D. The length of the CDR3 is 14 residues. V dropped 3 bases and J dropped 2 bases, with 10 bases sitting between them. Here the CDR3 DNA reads TGTGCCAGCAGTTTGATCTCCACCAACACTGAAGCTTTCTTT. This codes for CASSLISTNTEAFF.

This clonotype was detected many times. The CDR3 DNA follows: TGTGCCATCACGCTGATCCCCCAGCCCCAGCATTTT. Protein sequence: CAITLIPQPQHF. J is TRBJ1-5 and V is TRBV10-3, with D unresolved. Germline values: CDR1 ENHRY, CDR2 SYGVKD. The CDR3 has 12 amino acids. Trimming cost V 7 bases and J 7 bases, with 11 bases left between them.

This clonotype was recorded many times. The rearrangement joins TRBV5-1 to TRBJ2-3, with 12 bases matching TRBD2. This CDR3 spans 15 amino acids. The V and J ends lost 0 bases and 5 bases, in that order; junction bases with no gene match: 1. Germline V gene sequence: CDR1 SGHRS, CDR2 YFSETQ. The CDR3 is CASSLGLAGVDTQYF. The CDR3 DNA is TGCGCCAGCAGCTTGGGACTAGCGGGAGTAGATACGCAGTATTTT.

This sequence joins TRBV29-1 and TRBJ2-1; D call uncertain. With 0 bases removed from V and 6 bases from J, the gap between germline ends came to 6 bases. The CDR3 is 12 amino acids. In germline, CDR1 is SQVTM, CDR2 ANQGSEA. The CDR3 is CSVEDIGNEQFF. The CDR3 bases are TGCAGCGTTGAAGATATCGGCAATGAGCAGTTCTTC.

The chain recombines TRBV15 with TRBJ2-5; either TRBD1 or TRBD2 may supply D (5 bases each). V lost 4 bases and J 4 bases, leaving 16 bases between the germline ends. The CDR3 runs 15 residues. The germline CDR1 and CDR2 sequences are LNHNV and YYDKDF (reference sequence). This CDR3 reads CATSTWGRGAETQYF. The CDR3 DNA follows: TGTGCCACCAGCACCTGGGGGAGAGGGGCAGAGACCCAGTACTTC.

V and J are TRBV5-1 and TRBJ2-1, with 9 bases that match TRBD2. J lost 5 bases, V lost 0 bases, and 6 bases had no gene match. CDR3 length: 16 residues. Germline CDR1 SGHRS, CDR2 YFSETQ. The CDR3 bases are TGCGCCAGCAGCTTGGCCGAGCTAGCGGGAAACAATGAGCAGTTCTTC. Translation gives CASSLAELAGNNEQFF.

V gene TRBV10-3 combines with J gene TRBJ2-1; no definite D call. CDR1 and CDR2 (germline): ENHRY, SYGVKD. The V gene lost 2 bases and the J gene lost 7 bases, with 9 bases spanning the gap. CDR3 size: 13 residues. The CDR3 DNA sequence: TGTGCCATCAGTGAGACGCTGGGGAATGAGCAGTTCTTC. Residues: CAISETLGNEQFF.

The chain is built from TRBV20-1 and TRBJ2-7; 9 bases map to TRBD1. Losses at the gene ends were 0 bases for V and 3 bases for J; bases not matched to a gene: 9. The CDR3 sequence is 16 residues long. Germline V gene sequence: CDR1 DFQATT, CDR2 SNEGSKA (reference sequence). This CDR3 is CSARDSFRDRDYEQYF. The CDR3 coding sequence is TGCAGTGCTAGAGACTCGTTCCGGGACAGGGACTACGAGCAGTACTTC.

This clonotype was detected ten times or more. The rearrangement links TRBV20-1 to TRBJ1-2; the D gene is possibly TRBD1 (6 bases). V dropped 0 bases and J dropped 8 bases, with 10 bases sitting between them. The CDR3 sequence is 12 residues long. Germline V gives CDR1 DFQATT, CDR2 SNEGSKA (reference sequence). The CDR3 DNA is TGCAGTGCTAGAGATCCAGGGGCCGGCTACACCTTC. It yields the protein CSARDPGAGYTF.

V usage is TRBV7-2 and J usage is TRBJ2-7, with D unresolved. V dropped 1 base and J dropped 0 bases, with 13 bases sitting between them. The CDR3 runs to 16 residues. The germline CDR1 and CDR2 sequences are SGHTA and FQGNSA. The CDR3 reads CASSLVRLADSYEQYF. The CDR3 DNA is TGTGCCAGCAGCTTAGTTAGGTTAGCCGACTCCTACGAGCAGTACTTC.

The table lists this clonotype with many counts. DNA for the CDR3: TGTGCCAGCAGTTTACCGCGGGACTCCTACAATGAGCAGTTCTTC. Its translation is CASSLPRDSYNEQFF. The chain combines TRBV28 with TRBJ2-1; TRBD2 is a possible D gene (6 bases). From germline, CDR1 is MDHEN and CDR2 SYDVKM. The CDR3 extends over 15 amino acids. V shed 2 bases and J shed 0 bases, with 8 bases lying between them.

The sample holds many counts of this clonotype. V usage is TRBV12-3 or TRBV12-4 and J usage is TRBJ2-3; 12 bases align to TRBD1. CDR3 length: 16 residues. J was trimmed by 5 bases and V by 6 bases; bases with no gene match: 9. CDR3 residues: CASSPTGTGGGDTQYF. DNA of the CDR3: TGTGCCAGCAGCCCAACCGGGACAGGGGGCGGAGATACGCAGTATTTT.

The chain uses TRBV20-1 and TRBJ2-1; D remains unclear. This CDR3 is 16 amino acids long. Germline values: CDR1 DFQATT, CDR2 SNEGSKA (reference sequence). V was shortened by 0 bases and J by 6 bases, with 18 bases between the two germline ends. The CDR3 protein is CSARDQSGLGVNEQFF. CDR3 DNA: TGCAGTGCTAGAGATCAGTCTGGTCTAGGAGTCAATGAGCAGTTCTTC.

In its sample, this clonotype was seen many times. CDR3 residues: CAIKGGEDPSSYNEQFF. The CDR3 nucleotides are TGTGCCATCAAGGGCGGGGAGGATCCAAGCTCCTACAATGAGCAGTTCTTC. V and J are TRBV10-3 and TRBJ2-1, with a possible D match to TRBD2 (6 bases). CDR1 is ENHRY, CDR2 SYGVKD, per germline. The CDR3 is 17 amino acids. With 7 bases removed from V and 0 bases from J, the gap between germline ends came to 19 bases.

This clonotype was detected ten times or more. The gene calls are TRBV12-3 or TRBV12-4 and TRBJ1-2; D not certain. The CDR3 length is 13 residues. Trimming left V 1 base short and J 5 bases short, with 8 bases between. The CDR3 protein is CASSLGFGYGYTF. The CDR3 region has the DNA TGTGCCAGCAGTTTAGGGTTTGGGTATGGCTACACCTTC.

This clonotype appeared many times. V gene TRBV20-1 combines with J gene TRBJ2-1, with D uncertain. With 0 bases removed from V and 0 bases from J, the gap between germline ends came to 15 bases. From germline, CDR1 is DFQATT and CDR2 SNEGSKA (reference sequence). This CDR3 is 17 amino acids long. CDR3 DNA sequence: TGCAGTGCTAGAGATGTGGGTCGGGCGAGCTCCTACAATGAGCAGTTCTTC. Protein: CSARDVGRASSYNEQFF.

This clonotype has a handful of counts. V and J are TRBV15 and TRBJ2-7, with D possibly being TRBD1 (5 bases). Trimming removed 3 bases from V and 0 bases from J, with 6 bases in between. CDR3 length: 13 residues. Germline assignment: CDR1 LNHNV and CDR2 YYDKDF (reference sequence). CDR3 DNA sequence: TGTGCCACCAGCAGCAGGGTCTCCTACGAGCAGTACTTC. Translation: CATSSRVSYEQYF.

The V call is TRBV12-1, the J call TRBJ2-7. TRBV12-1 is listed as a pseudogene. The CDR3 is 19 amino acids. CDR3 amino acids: CASSFISRRRHSNSYEQYF. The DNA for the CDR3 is TGTGCCAGCAGCTTTATCTCTCGCCGACGCCATTCCAACTCCTACGAGCAGTACTTC.

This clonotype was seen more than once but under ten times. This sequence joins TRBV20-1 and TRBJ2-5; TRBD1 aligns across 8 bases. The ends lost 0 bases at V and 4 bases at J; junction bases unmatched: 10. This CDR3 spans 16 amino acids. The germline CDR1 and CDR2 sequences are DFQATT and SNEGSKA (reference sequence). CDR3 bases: TGCAGTGCTAGAGACCGAGACAGGGGTGGAGGAGAGACCCAGTACTTC. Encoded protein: CSARDRDRGGGETQYF.